These 28 T cell receptor beta chains were all obtained from the same sample, sequenced in a study of beta chain features in type 1 diabetes. Findings and limits, study-wide: Shorter TCRB CDR3s, moderately but significantly so, were found in Type 1 diabetes patients in all four CD4+ subsets.

Their antigens are not known. Isolated RNA was reverse transcribed in full, so expressed TCRB transcripts were sequenced. Generated by immunoSEQ multiplex PCR, the TCRdb table keeps only in-frame clones and is missing some. Altogether some 330,000 clones are present, roughly an eighth being singletons, with the ten largest covering approximately 0.01%. The material sequenced was naive CD4+ T cells from blood. The receptor source for this set is a woman under 30 with type 1 diabetes.

This chain uses TRBV20-1 with TRBJ2-5; no reliable D call. CDR1 is DFQATT and CDR2 is SNEGSKA in the germline V gene (reference sequence). V lost 5 bases and J lost 3, with 7 bases in between. This CDR3 is built from 11 residues. The CDR3: CSARVEETQYF. The CDR3 DNA reads as TGCAGTGCTCGGGTTGAAGAGACCCAGTACTTC.

The chain combines TRBV29-1 with TRBJ1-5, with unresolved D. Trimming took off 4 bases at V and 0 bases at J, with 4 bases between the two ends. Germline V gene sequence: CDR1 SQVTM, CDR2 ANQGSEA. The CDR3 spans 12 residues. CDR3 in DNA: TGCAGCGTTGCTAATAGCAATCAGCCCCAGCATTTT. Amino acids: CSVANSNQPQHF.

This clone was counted only a few times. The rearrangement joins TRBV10-3 to TRBJ2-7; no clear D gene. CDR3 length equals 12 residues. CDR1 ENHRY and CDR2 SYGVKD come from the germline V gene. Trimming stripped 4 bases from V and 7 bases from J, with 11 bases between. The CDR3 region is CAISGITREQYF. In nucleotides, the CDR3 is TGTGCCATCAGTGGAATAACGCGGGAGCAGTACTTC.

This chain links TRBV7-9 with TRBJ2-1; maybe TRBD1 (6 bases). Germline loops: CDR1 SEHNR, CDR2 FQNEAQ (reference sequence). The CDR3 spans 13 residues. Trimming stripped 6 bases from V and 4 bases from J, with 10 bases between. CDR3 sequence (DNA): TGTGCCAGCAGTTGGGGGCAGTACAATGAGCAGTTCTTC. It encodes CASSWGQYNEQFF. The full variable domain, rest sourced from reference TRBV7-9 and TRBJ2-1, is DTGVSQNPRHKITKRGQNVTFRCDPISEHNRLYWYRQTLGQGPEFLTYFQNEAQLEKSRLLSDRFSAERPKGSFSTLEIQRTEQGDSAMYLCASSWGQYNEQFFGPGTRLTVL.

This clone was counted between two and nine times. The chain links TRBV6-5 to TRBJ2-6; no definite D call. The CDR3 sequence is 14 residues long. Deletions cut 4 bases from V and 0 bases from J, with 4 bases between. The germline V gene has CDR1 MNHEY and CDR2 SVGAGI. The CDR3 bases are TGTGCCAGCAGTTCCCTCTCTGGGGCCAACGTCCTGACTTTC. As protein: CASSSLSGANVLTF.

V is TRBV9 and J is TRBJ2-1; 7 nucleotides agree with TRBD2. Losses at the gene ends were 6 bases for V and 6 bases for J; bases not matched to a gene: 15. Germline V gives CDR1 SGDLS, CDR2 YYNGEE. This CDR3 comprises 16 residues. CDR3 nucleotides: TGTGCCAGCAACCCGGGGGGAGGGATTAGGGGCAATGAGCAGTTCTTC. This gives the protein CASNPGGGIRGNEQFF.

This clone was observed a few times. The gene calls are TRBV9 and TRBJ2-1, with 8 bases matching TRBD2. V trimming: 4 bases; J trimming: 5 bases; junction bases outside the gene matches: 8. This CDR3 has 15 amino acids. Germline-derived CDR1 and CDR2 are SGDLS and YYNGEE. The CDR3 region has the DNA TGTGCCAGCAGCCAGAGGGGCGGGGGGAACAATGAGCAGTTCTTC. It is translated as CASSQRGGGNNEQFF.

The chain has TRBV7-2 and TRBJ2-1; D uncertain. This CDR3 comprises 13 residues. The germline V gene encodes CDR1 SGHTA and CDR2 FQGNSA. Trimming shortened V by 1 base and J by 3 bases, and 4 bases separated the two germline ends. CDR3 coding DNA: TGTGCCAGCAGCTTAGACAGCTACAATGAGCAGTTCTTC. Its translation is CASSLDSYNEQFF. The full variable domain, in which reference TRBV7-2 and TRBJ2-1 provide the parts outside the CDR3, is GAGVSQSPSNKVTEKGKDVELRCDPISGHTALYWYRQSLGQGLEFLIYFQGNSAPDKSGLPSDRFSAERTGGSVSTLTIQRTQQEDSAVYLCASSLDSYNEQFFGPGTRLTVL.

This clone was counted a few times. The chain links TRBV7-9 to TRBJ2-7, with D perhaps matching TRBD2 (6 bases). The CDR3 sequence is 12 residues long. Trimming took off 2 bases at V and 4 bases at J, with 6 bases between the two ends. CDR1 SEHNR and CDR2 FQNEAQ come from the germline V gene (reference sequence). The CDR3: CASSLREYEQYF. The CDR3 nucleotides read TGTGCCAGCAGCTTACGGGAGTACGAGCAGTACTTC. Variable domain in full (rest from reference TRBV7-9 and TRBJ2-7): DTGVSQNPRHKITKRGQNVTFRCDPISEHNRLYWYRQTLGQGPEFLTYFQNEAQLEKSRLLSDRFSAERPKGSFSTLEIQRTEQGDSAMYLCASSLREYEQYFGPGTRLTVT.

The rearrangement links TRBV4-3 to TRBJ1-2; D is undetermined. The CDR3 is 13 amino acids. Germline lookup yields CDR1 LGHNA and CDR2 YSLEER. The V end was cut by 0 bases, the J end by 4 bases, with 6 bases between. The CDR3 DNA reads TGCGCCAGCAGCCAAGAGGTCGGCTATGGCTACACCTTC. Translation: CASSQEVGYGYTF.

The CDR3 DNA sequence: TGTGCCTGGAGTTCCTCCGACAGGTACAACGTCCTGACTTTC. Its protein is CAWSSSDRYNVLTF. The chain joins TRBV30 to TRBJ2-6; the D gene is possibly TRBD1 (6 bases). CDR3 length: 14 residues. V was clipped by 2 bases and J by 9 bases, with 14 bases between them. The germline V gene has CDR1 GTSNPN and CDR2 SVGIG (reference sequence).

The V call is TRBV6-5, the J call TRBJ2-1; tentative D call: TRBD1 (7 bases). Germline CDR1 reads MNHEY; CDR2 reads SVGAGI. V lost 6 bases, J lost 5 bases, and 17 bases lay in between. This CDR3 has 15 residues. The CDR3 here is CASSPTGRGDNEQFF. The CDR3 nucleotides read TGTGCCAGCAGCCCGACCGGCAGGGGGGACAATGAGCAGTTCTTC.

Only a few counts were recorded for this clone. The chain employs TRBV4-1 and TRBJ1-5, with TRBD1 identical over 8 bases. This CDR3 contains 14 residues. V lost 5 bases and J lost 5; bases outside the gene matches: 5. From germline, CDR1 is MGHRA and CDR2 YSYEKL. CDR3 in amino acids: CASSWTGIDQPQHF. DNA for the CDR3: TGCGCCAGCAGCTGGACAGGGATCGATCAGCCCCAGCATTTT.

The table lists this clone with a few counts. The rearrangement joins TRBV4-2 to TRBJ2-2; TRBD2 matches at 9 bases. The CDR3 runs 15 residues. With 1 base clipped from V and 4 bases from J, the junction kept 1 base outside the gene matches. Per the germline V gene, CDR1 is LGHNA and CDR2 is YNFKEQ. CDR3 sequence reads: CASSQASGTTGELFF. Here the CDR3 DNA reads TGTGCCAGCAGCCAAGCTAGCGGGACCACCGGGGAGCTGTTTTTT.

The J gene is TRBJ2-6, the V gene TRBV7-2; D perhaps matches TRBD2 (5 bases). CDR3 length: 15 amino acids. CDR1 and CDR2 (germline): SGHTA, FQGNSA. V lost 2 bases and J lost 0, with 5 bases in between. CDR3 bases: TGTGCCAGCAGCTTACGGGACTCTGGGGCCAACGTCCTGACTTTC. It codes for CASSLRDSGANVLTF.

This clone was recorded a few times. The genes are TRBV4-1 and TRBJ1-4; 8 positions match TRBD1. Germline V gene data show CDR1 as MGHRA and CDR2 as YSYEKL. Trimming at V came to 2 bases and at J to 6 bases, leaving 11 bases not matched to a gene. This CDR3 is built from 17 residues. The CDR3 nucleotides read TGCGCCAGCAGCCAACCCCCTTTAGGACAGGGTTATGAAAAACTGTTTTTT. Encoded protein: CASSQPPLGQGYEKLFF.

This chain uses TRBV9 with TRBJ2-7; TRBD1 aligns across 9 bases. The ends lost 4 bases at V and 5 bases at J; junction bases unmatched: 7. Germline-derived CDR1 and CDR2 are SGDLS and YYNGEE. This CDR3 contains 14 residues. CDR3 loop: CASSPGTGNNEQYF. In nucleotides, the CDR3 is TGTGCCAGCAGCCCCGGGACAGGGAATAACGAGCAGTACTTC.

The CDR3 loop is CASSPRFTSGGMKGEQYF. The CDR3 DNA follows: TGTGCCAGCAGCCCAAGATTTACTAGCGGGGGAATGAAGGGCGAGCAGTACTTC. The chain employs TRBV9 and TRBJ2-7; 11 nucleotides match TRBD2. With 4 bases clipped from V and 6 bases from J, the junction kept 18 bases outside the gene matches. The CDR3 loop spans 18 amino acids. Germline values: CDR1 SGDLS, CDR2 YYNGEE.

The chain carries TRBV6-6 and TRBJ2-3; 10 positions agree with TRBD1. This CDR3 has 14 residues. J was trimmed by 6 bases and V by 5 bases; bases with no gene match: 5. Germline V gene lookup returns CDR1 MNHNY and CDR2 SVGAGI (reference sequence). CDR3 sequence: CASSTADRGDTQYF. CDR3 coding DNA: TGTGCCAGCAGTACGGCGGACAGGGGGGATACGCAGTATTTT.

The chain joins TRBV11-2 to TRBJ1-5; D unclear. The germline V and J ends were trimmed by 5 bases and 2 bases, with 7 bases remaining between them. This CDR3 spans 13 amino acids. The V gene's germline CDR1 is SGHAT and CDR2 FQNNGV. CDR3 sequence (DNA): TGTGCCAGCAGCCGGGAACGCAATCAGCCCCAGCATTTT. Its translation: CASSRERNQPQHF.

The chain has TRBV2 and TRBJ2-2, with 9 bases aligning to TRBD1. With V trimmed by 8 bases and J by 6 bases, 7 bases remained unmatched. The CDR3 runs 14 residues. The germline V gene has CDR1 SNHLY and CDR2 FYNNEI. DNA for the CDR3: TGTGCCAGCGGGACAGGGCCGGTGTCCGGGGAGCTGTTTTTT. This codes for CASGTGPVSGELFF.

This clone was recorded only once. V usage is TRBV11-2 and J usage is TRBJ2-1, with 7 nucleotides matching TRBD1. Unmatched junction bases numbered 7, after V lost 11 bases and J lost 0 bases. CDR3 length: 14 residues. Looked up from germline, CDR1 is SGHAT and CDR2 is FQNNGV. The CDR3: CAVGKGASYNEQFF. CDR3 bases: TGTGCCGTTGGGAAGGGGGCCTCCTACAATGAGCAGTTCTTC.

This clone was picked up a small number of times. The chain couples TRBV7-9 to TRBJ2-7; 10 nucleotides agree with TRBD1. V shed 4 bases, J shed 9 bases, and the junction held 9 bases outside the gene matches. This CDR3 is built from 14 residues. Germline V gene lookup returns CDR1 SEHNR and CDR2 FQNEAQ (reference sequence). The CDR3 here is CASSSRDRGLRQYF. CDR3 coding DNA: TGTGCCAGCAGCTCACGGGACAGGGGACTAAGGCAGTACTTC.

This chain joins TRBV6-5 and TRBJ1-5; TRBD1 might be the D (5 bases). With 5 bases removed from V and 5 bases from J, the gap between germline ends came to 16 bases. Per germline, CDR1 MNHEY and CDR2 SVGAGI. The CDR3 sequence is 15 residues long. The CDR3 region is CASSPDSSIDQPQHF. CDR3 DNA sequence: TGTGCCAGCAGTCCAGACAGCTCTATCGATCAGCCCCAGCATTTT.

V usage is TRBV4-3 and J usage is TRBJ1-4; D gene ambiguous. Germline assignment: CDR1 LGHNA and CDR2 YSLEER. This CDR3 comprises 14 residues. V lost 4 bases and J lost 6, with 12 bases in between. CDR3 loop: CASSPTFSDEKLFF. Written as DNA, the CDR3 is TGCGCCAGCAGCCCTACGTTTTCGGATGAAAAACTGTTTTTT.

The V gene is TRBV4-2, the J gene TRBJ2-5, with 9 bases lining up with TRBD1. Germline V lookup: CDR1 LGHNA, CDR2 YNFKEQ. V lost 3 bases and J lost 5; bases outside the gene matches: 4. The CDR3 loop spans 14 amino acids. In DNA form, the CDR3 reads TGTGCCAGCAGCCAGGGGACAGGGCAGGAGACCCAGTACTTC. Its translation: CASSQGTGQETQYF.

This clone was seen a few times. This sequence joins TRBV28 and TRBJ2-1; D is undetermined. Per the germline V gene, CDR1 is MDHEN and CDR2 is SYDVKM. The CDR3 runs 11 residues. V was pared by 7 bases and J by 15 bases, with 16 bases between. The CDR3 nucleotides read TGTGCCAGCACCGATACCAGGTTACGGTTCTTC. This sequence encodes CASTDTRLRFF. Looking up the rest from reference TRBV28 and TRBJ2-1 gives the full variable domain: DVKVTQSSRYLVKRTGEKVFLECVQDMDHENMFWYRQDPGLGLRLIYFSYDVKMKEKGDIPEGYSVSREKKERFSLILESASTNQTSMYLCASTDTRLRFFGPGTRLTVL.

The genes are TRBV7-2 and TRBJ2-7; D possibly corresponds to TRBD2 (5 bases). V lost 6 bases and J lost 6, with 12 bases in between. CDR1 and CDR2 (germline): SGHTA, FQGNSA. CDR3 length: 12 residues. CDR3 region: CASSISGSEQYF. Written as DNA, the CDR3 is TGTGCCAGCAGTATCTCGGGATCCGAGCAGTACTTC.